This passage covers 9 T cell receptor beta chains from one sample sequenced in a study of Graves' ophthalmopathy and Graves' hyperthyroidism. Amplified material comprised TCR beta CDR3 regions derived from RNA transcripts. The first-round RT-PCR employed HTBI primers together with the Qiagen OneStep RT-PCR kit. A multiplex PCR was then performed as the second round. One entry per CDR3 protein results from TCRdb running MiXCR on the multiplex PCR reads. The sample records about 550,000 distinct CDR3 sequences, about 40% being singletons. Sequenced sample: peripheral blood or thyroid tissue (not recorded which). The receptor source for this set is an adult man with Graves' hyperthyroidism.

This chain connects TRBV27 to TRBJ2-2; D unresolved. The V gene lost 3 bases and the J gene lost 6 bases, with 8 bases spanning the gap. In germline, CDR1 is MNHEY, CDR2 SMNVEV (reference sequence). The CDR3 is 13 residues long. The CDR3 DNA is TGTGCCAGCAGTTTCGGAGCATCCGGGGAGCTGTTTTTT. It yields the protein CASSFGASGELFF.

This clonotype was seen ten or more times. The chain has TRBV9 and TRBJ1-4, with 7 positions matching TRBD1. The CDR3 consists of 13 residues. The V gene end was trimmed by 4 bases and the J gene end by 7 bases; junction bases not matched to a gene: 4. Germline assignment: CDR1 SGDLS and CDR2 YYNGEE. CDR3 loop: CASSPRTGEKLFF. In DNA form, the CDR3 reads TGTGCCAGCAGCCCGAGGACAGGTGAAAAACTGTTTTTT. Supplemented by reference TRBV9 and TRBJ1-4, the full variable domain reads DSGVTQTPKHLITATGQRVTLRCSPRSGDLSVYWYQQSLDQGLQFLIQYYNGEERAKGNILERFSAQQFPDLHSELNLSSLELGDSALYFCASSPRTGEKLFFGSGTQLSVL.

This clonotype has at least ten counts. This chain joins TRBV24-1 and TRBJ2-7; 7 bases agree with TRBD1. V trimming: 3 bases; J trimming: 2 bases; junction bases outside the gene matches: 3. CDR1 and CDR2 from the germline V gene are KGHDR and SFDVKD. CDR3 size: 14 residues. Here the CDR3 DNA reads TGTGCCACCAGTGATAGGGACAGTCCCTACGAGCAGTACTTC. It codes for CATSDRDSPYEQYF.

This clonotype was seen only a few times. The chain combines TRBV4-1 with TRBJ1-5; D is possibly TRBD1 (5 bases). Per germline, CDR1 MGHRA and CDR2 YSYEKL. V was cut by 2 bases and J by 1 base, with 15 bases left in between. The CDR3 sequence is 17 residues long. CDR3 DNA sequence: TGCGCCAGCAGCCAACGGTGGGGGGAAGGGAGCAATCAGCCCCAGCATTTT. It yields the protein CASSQRWGEGSNQPQHF.

This sequence joins TRBV5-6 and TRBJ1-5, with 7 bases that match TRBD1. The germline CDR1 and CDR2 sequences are SGHDT and YYEEEE. This CDR3 contains 17 residues. J lost 5 bases, V lost 4 bases, and 15 bases had no gene match. In nucleotides, the CDR3 is TGTGCCAGCAGCGTCCCGGGACAGCGAGGGGTATATCAGCCCCAGCATTTT. Its translation: CASSVPGQRGVYQPQHF. Drawing the rest from reference TRBV5-6 and TRBJ1-5, the complete variable domain is DAGVTQSPTHLIKTRGQQVTLRCSPKSGHDTVSWYQQALGQGPQFIFQYYEEEERQRGNFPDRFSGHQFPNYSSELNVNALLLGDSALYLCASSVPGQRGVYQPQHFGDGTRLSIL.

In its sample, this clonotype was seen a few times. The chain recombines TRBV12-3 or TRBV12-4 with TRBJ1-5, with no clear D. The CDR3 spans 15 residues. V was shortened by 2 bases and J by 0 bases, with 8 bases between the two germline ends. Here the CDR3 reads CASSLSEGSNQPQHF. The CDR3, as DNA: TGTGCCAGCAGTTTAAGCGAGGGTAGCAATCAGCCCCAGCATTTT.

V usage is TRBV7-3 and J usage is TRBJ2-7, with D possibly TRBD1 on 6 matching bases. TRBJ2-1 matches the DNA end more closely, so the J call is doubtful. The CDR3 has 15 amino acids. Germline CDR1 and CDR2: SGHTA and FQGTGA. CDR3 coding DNA: TGTGCCAGCAGCCCACGGGGCGACAGGAACAATGAGCAGTTCTTC. It translates to CASSPRGDRNNEQFF.

This clonotype came up many times. The chain joins TRBV12-3 or TRBV12-4 to TRBJ1-3, with 7 bases identical to TRBD1. With 5 bases clipped from V and 2 bases from J, the junction kept 3 bases outside the gene matches. CDR3 length: 14 amino acids. CDR3 region: CASSTGVAGNTIYF. DNA of the CDR3: TGTGCCAGCAGTACAGGGGTCGCTGGAAACACCATATATTTT.

The chain employs TRBV20-1 and TRBJ1-5; TRBD1 is a possible D gene (5 bases). The CDR3 consists of 15 residues. V lost 1 base, J lost 4 bases, and 14 bases lay in between. Germline V gene sequence: CDR1 DFQATT, CDR2 SNEGSKA (reference sequence). Here the CDR3 DNA reads TGCAGTGCTAGAGGGTACAGGCAACTTAATCAGCCCCAGCATTTT. Translated, it gives CSARGYRQLNQPQHF.